This T cell receptor beta chain was sequenced for a study of Graves' ophthalmopathy and Graves' hyperthyroidism. This clonotype was picked up a small number of times. The CDR3 runs 14 residues. Looked up from germline, CDR1 is SGHTA and CDR2 is FQGNSA. The V end lost 1 base, the J end lost 1 base, and 7 bases lay between the germline ends. RNA transcripts provided the template for amplifying TCR beta CDR3 regions. First-round RT-PCR used HTBI primers; second-round multiplex PCR followed. TCRdb analysed the multiplex PCR reads with MiXCR anew, one entry per CDR3 protein. This table holds 500,000 to 800,000 distinct CDR3 sequences, about two fifths found once. Reliance was placed on clinical symptoms, serum thyroxine, TRAb, thyroid ultrasound and orbital computed tomography for diagnosis.

The genes are TRBV7-2 and TRBJ1-2, with D uncertain. The receptor's source is an adult man with Graves' ophthalmopathy. Material: peripheral blood. The CDR3 sequence: CASSLGPSNYGYTF. CDR3 nucleotides: TGTGCCAGCAGCTTAGGGCCCAGTAACTATGGCTACACCTTC.